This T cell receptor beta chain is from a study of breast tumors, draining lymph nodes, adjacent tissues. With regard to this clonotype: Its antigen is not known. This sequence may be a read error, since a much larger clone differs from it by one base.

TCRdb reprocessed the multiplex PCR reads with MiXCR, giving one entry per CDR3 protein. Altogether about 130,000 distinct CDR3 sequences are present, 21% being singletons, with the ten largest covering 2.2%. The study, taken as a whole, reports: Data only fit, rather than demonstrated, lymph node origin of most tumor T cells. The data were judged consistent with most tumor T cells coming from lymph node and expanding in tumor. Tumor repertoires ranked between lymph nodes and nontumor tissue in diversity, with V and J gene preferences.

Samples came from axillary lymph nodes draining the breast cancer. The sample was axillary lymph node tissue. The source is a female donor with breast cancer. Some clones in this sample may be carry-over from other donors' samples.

CDR3 sequence reads: CSARDGTGGTGELFF. The CDR3 bases are TGCAGTGCTAGAGACGGGACAGGGGGCACCGGGGAGCTGTTTTTT. The chain uses TRBV20-1 and TRBJ2-2; TRBD1 matches at 11 bases. This CDR3 region has 15 residues. CDR1 DFQATT and CDR2 SNEGSKA come from the germline V gene (reference sequence). After removal of 0 bases from V and 4 bases from J, the junction contained 1 base not matched to a gene.